Each of the 15 T cell receptor delta chains below was sequenced from the same sample in a study of γδ T cells in repeated Plasmodium falciparum infection. TCRdb applied CATT to the multiplex PCR reads for clone calling. The sample lists 75,000 to 100,000 delta-chain clones; around 1.4% were seen once. Gammadelta T cells were flow-sorted from PBMC into Vgamma9/Vdelta2+ and Vdelta2-negative populations for bulk analysis. The sequencing input was gamma-delta T cells from blood. These receptors were collected from a pool of human donors (malaria-infected and uninfected, not separated).

This clone was seen only a few times. This DNA's translation and the protein TCRdb lists, from a much larger clone, do not match at residue 21, likely due to a read error; the protein shown is translated from the DNA. V and J are TRDV1 and TRDJ1, with 12 bases that match TRDD3. TCRdb does not report a J gene; here it was assigned by matching the DNA to germline references. CDR3 size: 24 residues. Germline V gene data show CDR1 as TSWWSYY and CDR2 as QGS. CDR3 residues: CALGDRAPPLYWGIQNLAADRLIF. Here the CDR3 DNA reads TGTGCTCTTGGAGATCGGGCGCCTCCCTTGTACTGGGGGATACAAAATTTAGCAGCCGATAGACTCATCTTT.

Concerning this clone: Only one base separates this from a far larger clonotype, so it likely reflects a read error. Other nucleotide sequences in the sample specify the same CDR3. This sequence joins TRAV38-2/DV8 and TRDJ1, with 10 positions matching TRDD3. TCRdb offers no J gene call, so here the DNA was matched to germline to obtain one. CDR3 length: 20 amino acids. Per germline, CDR1 TSESDYY and CDR2 QEAYKQQN. CDR3 nucleotides: TGCGCGCCCATGGGGCTCCCGGACTGGGGGATGTACCTGTACACCGATAAACTCATCTTT. Amino acid sequence: CAPMGLPDWGMYLYTDKLIF.

This clone was observed a handful of times. TCRdb assigns this DNA the protein of a much larger clone, which departs from its translation at residue 5; this likely reflects a read error, and the protein shown comes from translating the DNA. V is TRDV1 and J is TRDJ1; TRDD3 matches at 7 bases. Germline CDR1 TSWWSYY, CDR2 QGS. CDR3 length: 20 amino acids. J was trimmed by 0 bases and V by 4 bases; bases with no gene match: 20. The CDR3 nucleotides are TGTGCTCTTGGGGGACTAAAGTCGGACTGGGGCCTTTTTTACACCGATAAACTCATCTTT. It yields the protein CALGGLKSDWGLFYTDKLIF.

This clone was counted between two and nine times. This DNA translates differently at residue 13 from the TCRdb protein, which is that of a much larger clone; a read error is likely, and the protein shown is the DNA's own translation. The chain links TRDV1 to TRDJ1; 8 bases agree with TRDD3. Germline V gene sequence: CDR1 TSWWSYY, CDR2 QGS. This CDR3 spans 22 amino acids. With V trimmed by 0 bases and J by 0 bases, 21 bases remained unmatched. CDR3 sequence: CALGELRLTFWGRTSYTDKLIF. CDR3 DNA sequence: TGTGCTCTTGGGGAACTAAGACTGACCTTCTGGGGGAGAACTAGCTACACCGATAAACTCATCTTT.

This clone was seen a few times. TCRdb shows a much larger clone's protein in place of this DNA's translation, and the two differ at residue 12, likely through a read error; the protein shown is translated from the DNA. CDR3 in DNA: TGTGCTCTTGGGGAACTGAACGCTCCCAAGGCAGTTATACGAGGATACACCGATAAACTCATCTTT. It yields the protein CALGELNAPKAVIRGYTDKLIF. V and J are TRDV1 and TRDJ1; perhaps TRDD3 as D (5 bases). As TCRdb names no J gene, one was assigned here on the basis of a DNA match to germline. Between the trimmed V and J ends, which lost 0 bases and 0 bases, there was a span of 29 bases. Germline V gene sequence: CDR1 TSWWSYY, CDR2 QGS. There are 22 residues in the CDR3.

Remarks on this clone: The protein TCRdb lists belongs to a much larger clone and differs from this DNA's translation at residue 13, which points to a read error; the protein shown is made from the DNA. The rearrangement uses TRDV2 and TRDJ3; 9 bases fit TRDD3. TCRdb gives no J gene; it was assigned here by matching the DNA to germline. Per the germline V gene, CDR1 is GEAIGNYY and CDR2 is EKD. CDR3 length equals 19 residues. The CDR3, as DNA: TGTGCCTGTGACCGGAGGGGATACGCCCGCTCCTGGGGCACCCGACAGATGTTTTTC. Its translation is CACDRRGYARSWGTRQMFF.

With respect to this clone: A far larger clone is just one base off, so this is likely a read error. The same CDR3 arises from other DNA sequences in this sample as well. This sequence joins TRDV1 and TRDJ1; D gene uncertain. The J gene, not given by TCRdb, was assigned here from a germline match of the nucleotide sequence. The germline gives CDR1 TSWWSYY, CDR2 QGS. The V and J ends lost 0 bases and 10 bases respectively, with 18 bases between them. The CDR3 length is 15 residues. The CDR3 region is CALGELLQSPMGLIF. The CDR3 nucleotides read TGTGCTCTTGGGGAACTACTACAGTCTCCGATGGGACTCATCTTT.

By sample fraction, this clone is medium-sized. Other DNA sequences in this specimen translate into the identical CDR3. The chain joins TRDV1 to TRDJ1; 7 bases align to TRDD3. The CDR3 loop spans 19 amino acids. Losses at the gene ends were 0 bases for V and 3 bases for J; bases not matched to a gene: 16. From germline, CDR1 is TSWWSYY and CDR2 QGS. This CDR3 is CALGELEWSVKGDPDKLIF. The CDR3 DNA reads TGTGCTCTTGGGGAACTAGAATGGTCGGTTAAGGGGGATCCCGATAAACTCATCTTT.

The sample holds many counts of this clone. The protein held in TCRdb is that of a much larger clone and does not match this DNA's translation at residue 15, likely because of a read error; the protein shown is translated from the DNA. This chain links TRDV2 with TRDJ1; 8 bases agree with TRDD3. TCRdb is silent on the J gene; assignment here came from matching the DNA to germline. The germline V gene has CDR1 GEAIGNYY and CDR2 EKD. The CDR3 sequence is 19 residues long. The DNA of the CDR3 is TGTGCCTGTGACACCGTGGGGGATCCCCCTCGGAGGAGGACCGGTAAACTCATCTTT. Residues: CACDTVGDPPRRRTGKLIF.

Turning to this clone: A far bigger clonotype differs at one base, so this is likely a read error. The same CDR3 can be traced to other DNA sequences in this sample. There is no J gene call, but TRDV1 is given as the V gene; TRDD3 was called by the table and not checked on the DNA. Germline V CDR1 and CDR2: TSWWSYY, QGS. This CDR3 region has 25 residues. CDR3 nucleotide sequence: TGTGCTCTTGGGGACCTACGGCCTTCCCGAACCTACTGGGGGTCTCCCCGCGTGAACACCGATAAGCTCATCTTT. As protein: CALGDLRPSRTYWGSPRVNTDKLIF.

In the case of this clone: The protein in TCRdb stems from a much larger clone and differs at residue 13 from this DNA's translation, likely a read error; here the protein is translated from the DNA. V usage is TRDV1 and J usage is TRDJ1; TRDD3 is a possible D gene (5 bases). TCRdb gives no J gene; it was assigned here by matching the DNA to germline. The CDR3 has 19 amino acids. Deletions cut 2 bases from V and 7 bases from J, with 29 bases between. Germline lookup yields CDR1 TSWWSYY and CDR2 QGS. The CDR3 DNA reads TGTGCTCTTGGGGAAGGTCAAACACAAGGATTCAACGCCGGGGGTAAACTCATCTTT. Encoded protein: CALGEGQTQGFNAGGKLIF.

Points on this clone: This sequence is one base from a far larger clone and is likely a read error. The sample has other DNA sequences that encode this CDR3 too. The J gene is TRDJ1, the V gene TRDV3; D is unresolved. The V gene lost 1 base and the J gene lost 8 bases, with 23 bases spanning the gap. This CDR3 contains 15 residues. Looked up from germline, CDR1 is TVYSNPD and CDR2 is GDNSRS (reference sequence). The CDR3 region is CAFKGPPFEVGKLIF. CDR3 nucleotides: TGTGCCTTTAAAGGTCCCCCATTCGAAGTGGGAAAACTCATCTTT.

This clone was counted at least ten times. The chain combines TRDV1 with TRDJ1, with 12 bases fitting TRDD3. The CDR3 length is 23 residues. Germline CDR1 TSWWSYY, CDR2 QGS. The trim removed 0 bases at V and 4 bases at J, leaving 24 bases unmatched. The CDR3 here is CALGELCSGRRSRLGDTDDKLIF. The CDR3, as DNA: TGTGCTCTTGGGGAACTCTGTTCTGGTCGTAGAAGCCGACTGGGGGATACTGACGATAAACTCATCTTT.

This clone was observed many times. Translating this DNA gives a protein that differs at residue 4 from the TCRdb one, which belongs to a much larger clone; a read error is likely, and the protein shown is this translation. The chain links TRDV2 to TRDJ1; 7 bases align to TRDD3. The CDR3 spans 17 residues. With V trimmed by 5 bases and J by 0 bases, 14 bases remained unmatched. CDR1 is GEAIGNYY, CDR2 EKD, per germline. The CDR3 sequence is CACGILGGDPYTDKLIF. Here the CDR3 DNA reads TGTGCCTGTGGCATTCTAGGGGGGGATCCGTACACCGATAAACTCATCTTT.

This clone was found a few times. A read error likely explains this, since a far larger clone differs by one base. This specimen includes other DNA sequences encoding the same CDR3. CDR3 DNA sequence: TGTGCTCTTGGGCTTTTTACTGGGGGATACGGCCACTCGTACACCGATAAACTCATCTTT. Its translation: CALGLFTGGYGHSYTDKLIF. The chain couples TRDV1 to TRDJ1; 13 bases align to TRDD3. Because TCRdb records no J gene, it was assigned here through a match of the DNA to germline. Germline trimming cut 5 bases from V and 0 bases from J; bases unmatched to any gene: 15. The CDR3 consists of 20 residues. The germline V gene encodes CDR1 TSWWSYY and CDR2 QGS.